This T cell receptor beta chain was captured by sequencing in a study of patients and donors after allogeneic stem cell transplantation (dated by TCRdb to the early 2020s). Library construction relied on RT-PCR. The data were produced on a NextSeq 550. TCRdb handled the public reads itself, with Q25 trimming in fastp and clone calling in MiXCR, and kept productive beta chains. Here each entry gathers all rows of one CDR3 protein and keeps the most common genes and DNA. This sample comprises about 74,000 distinct CDR3 sequences, about 26% of them detected only once. The top ten constitute around 27% of the sample. This clonotype was counted ten times or more. Its antigen specificity is not known. Per-base quality was not reported, and no clone a single base away is much larger than it. Between the V and J ends, shortened by 0 bases and 0 bases respectively, the junction contains 5 bases. CDR3 length: 14 amino acids, cysteine to phenylalanine. CDR3 DNA is the only sequence kept; it has 42 bases, read in frame from the first base. CDR1 and CDR2, looked up from the germline V gene (reference sequence), are DFQATT and SNEGSKA.

The sample comprised blood, either unsorted or a sorted T cell fraction (not recorded which). This TCR derives from a human donor who was either an allogeneic HSCT recipient or a stem cell or donor lymphocyte infusion donor (not recorded which). It is not recorded whose cells these are; they may come from a transplant donor. The chain joins TRBV20-1 to TRBJ2-2; the D gene assignment is ambiguous. The CDR3 region reads CSAREGSNTGELFF. In nucleotides, the sequence is TGCAGTGCTAGAGAGGGATCGAACACCGGGGAGCTGTTTTTT.